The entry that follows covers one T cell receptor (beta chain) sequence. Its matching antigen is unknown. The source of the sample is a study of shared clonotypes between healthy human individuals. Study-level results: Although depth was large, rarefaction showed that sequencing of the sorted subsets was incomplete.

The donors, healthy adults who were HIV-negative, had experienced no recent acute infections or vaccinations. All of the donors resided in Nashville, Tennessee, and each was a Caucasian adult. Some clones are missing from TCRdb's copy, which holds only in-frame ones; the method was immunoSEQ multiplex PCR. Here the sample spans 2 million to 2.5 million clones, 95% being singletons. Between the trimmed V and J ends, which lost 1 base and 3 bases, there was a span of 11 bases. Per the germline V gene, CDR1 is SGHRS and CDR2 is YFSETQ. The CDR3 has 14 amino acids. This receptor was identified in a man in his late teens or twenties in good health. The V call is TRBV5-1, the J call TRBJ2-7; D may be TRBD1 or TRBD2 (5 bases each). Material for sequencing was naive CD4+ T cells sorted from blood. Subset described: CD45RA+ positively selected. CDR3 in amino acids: CASSLLGALYEQYF. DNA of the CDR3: TGCGCCAGCAGCTTGCTCGGGGCACTCTACGAGCAGTACTTC. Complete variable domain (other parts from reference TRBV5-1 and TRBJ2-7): KAGVTQTPRYLIKTRGQQVTLSCSPISGHRSVSWYQQTPGQGLQFLFEYFSETQRNKGNFPGRFSGRQFSNSRSEMNVSTLELGDSALYLCASSLLGALYEQYFGPGTRLTVT.